This entry concerns a single T cell receptor beta chain. The V end lost 0 bases, the J end lost 4 bases, and 7 bases lay between the germline ends. Germline CDR1 and CDR2: SGHNT and YYREEE (reference sequence). The CDR3 has 13 amino acids. The data belong to a study of blood T cell repertoires in COVID-19. Whole-study context: Samples taken during acute and convalescent COVID-19 were collected in the United States, Italy and Spain. Nucleic acid was either cDNA or gDNA, and it came from T cells, B-cell-depleted T cells, or PBMCs.

In the authors' workflow: It was from reference gene primer amplification that nucleated cell counts were estimated. Some clones are missing from TCRdb's copy, which holds only in-frame ones; the method was immunoSEQ multiplex PCR. The DNA gave D and trimming, while V, J and clone size come from that table. Here the sample spans about 260,000 clones, approximately 86% being singletons. This receptor was taken from a man aged 25-40 years with active or convalescent COVID-19. The V gene is TRBV5-4, the J gene TRBJ1-1; D may be TRBD1 (6 bases). Sequenced sample: peripheral blood. CDR3 residues: CASSLDRVTEAFF. The CDR3 DNA sequence: TGTGCCAGCAGCTTGGACAGGGTCACTGAAGCTTTCTTT.